These 10 T cell receptor beta chains share one sample of origin, sequenced in a study of PD-L1 blockade in urothelial cancer. Generated by immunoSEQ multiplex PCR, the TCRdb table keeps only in-frame clones and is missing some. The sample consists of approximately 40,000 clones, 65% to 90% of them appearing once. Time point denoted: peripheral blood 6 weeks after treatment start. This sample comprised PBMCs, obtained around atezolizumab (anti-PD-L1) treatment. These receptors were obtained from a man aged 60 to 75 with urothelial cancer.

The chain combines TRBV5-5 with TRBJ1-1; no clear D gene. V lost 0 bases, J lost 0 bases, and 9 bases lay in between. Germline loops: CDR1 SGHKS, CDR2 YYEKEE (reference sequence). CDR3 length: 15 amino acids. The CDR3 spells CASSLEGGLNTEAFF. The DNA of the CDR3 is TGTGCCAGCAGCTTGGAAGGCGGGTTGAACACTGAAGCTTTCTTT. Full variable domain (rest looked up from reference TRBV5-5 and TRBJ1-1): DAGVTQSPTHLIKTRGQQVTLRCSPISGHKSVSWYQQVLGQGPQFIFQYYEKEERGRGNFPDRFSARQFPNYSSELNVNALLLGDSALYLCASSLEGGLNTEAFFGQGTRLTVV.

The gene calls are TRBV7-2 and TRBJ2-1; D may be TRBD2 (5 bases). Germline V gene data show CDR1 as SGHTA and CDR2 as FQGNSA. The V and J ends lost 1 base and 7 bases respectively, with 8 bases between them. The length of the CDR3 is 13 residues. As DNA, the CDR3 is TGTGCCAGCAGCTTAGGGCCGGGGAATGAGCAGTTCTTC. The encoded protein is CASSLGPGNEQFF. Supplemented by reference TRBV7-2 and TRBJ2-1, the full variable domain reads GAGVSQSPSNKVTEKGKDVELRCDPISGHTALYWYRQSLGQGLEFLIYFQGNSAPDKSGLPSDRFSAERTGGSVSTLTIQRTQQEDSAVYLCASSLGPGNEQFFGPGTRLTVL.

This clone showed up just a few times. V usage is TRBV15 and J usage is TRBJ2-7, with D perhaps matching TRBD2 (5 bases). V lost 1 base and J lost 6, with 13 bases in between. The V gene's germline CDR1 is LNHNV and CDR2 YYDKDF (reference sequence). This CDR3 spans 14 amino acids. CDR3 in DNA: TGTGCCACCAGCAGAGTTGGTTCGGGGAGCGAGCAGTACTTC. Its translation: CATSRVGSGSEQYF. The full variable domain, rest sourced from reference TRBV15 and TRBJ2-7, is DAMVIQNPRYQVTQFGKPVTLSCSQTLNHNVMYWYQQKSSQAPKLLFHYYDKDFNNEADTPDNFQSRRPNTSFCFLDIRSPGLGDTAMYLCATSRVGSGSEQYFGPGTRLTVT.

This chain uses TRBV7-9 with TRBJ2-1; TRBD2 aligns across 9 bases. The V segment lost 5 bases and the J segment 0 bases; nucleotides outside the gene matches: 11. The CDR3 covers 18 residues. From germline, CDR1 is SEHNR and CDR2 FQNEAQ (reference sequence). The CDR3 DNA reads as TGTGCCAGCAGCCTCGGCGGGCTAGCGGGGAGCTCCTACAATGAGCAGTTCTTC. It codes for CASSLGGLAGSSYNEQFF.

This clone was detected once. This sequence joins TRBV18 and TRBJ1-6; 10 bases match TRBD1. Germline CDR1 and CDR2: KGHSH and LQKENI. The junction had 3 bases not matched to a gene; V was cut back by 3 bases and J by 1 base. There are 17 residues in the CDR3. CDR3 in amino acids: CASSPGDRGSYNSPLHF. CDR3 DNA sequence: TGTGCCAGCTCACCCGGGGACAGGGGTTCCTATAATTCACCCCTCCACTTT. Filled out from reference TRBV18 and TRBJ1-6, the complete variable domain reads NAGVMQNPRHLVRRRGQEARLRCSPMKGHSHVYWYRQLPEEGLKFMVYLQKENIIDESGMPKERFSAEFPKEGPSILRIQQVVRGDSAAYFCASSPGDRGSYNSPLHFGNGTRLTVT.

This chain connects TRBV6-1 to TRBJ1-1, with D perhaps matching TRBD1 (6 bases). V was shortened by 5 bases and J by 7 bases, with 14 bases between the two germline ends. Germline V CDR1 and CDR2: MNHNS, SASEGT. The CDR3 spans 13 residues. CDR3: CASSKRDIYEAFF. CDR3 nucleotide sequence: TGTGCCAGCAGTAAGAGGGACATCTATGAAGCTTTCTTT.

The J gene is TRBJ2-7, the V gene TRBV6-6; 9 nucleotides agree with TRBD2. V dropped 6 bases and J dropped 2; count of bases not matched to a gene: 5. CDR1 and CDR2 (germline): MNHNY, SVGAGI (reference sequence). This CDR3 has 14 amino acids. The CDR3 is CASRVGGRAYEQYF. CDR3 DNA sequence: TGTGCCAGCAGGGTAGGCGGGAGGGCCTACGAGCAGTACTTC.

The chain employs TRBV10-3 and TRBJ1-1; 8 bases line up with TRBD1. CDR1 is ENHRY, CDR2 SYGVKD, per germline. The CDR3 totals 14 residues. The trim removed 4 bases at V and 3 bases at J, leaving 4 bases unmatched. CDR3 sequence (DNA): TGTGCCATCAGTGTAACAGGGGGGGACACTGAAGCTTTCTTT. This encodes CAISVTGGDTEAFF.

In this sample, this clone turned up once. The junction departs from the called germline gene at one end, perhaps through a read error. The chain is built from TRBV7-7 and TRBJ2-1, with 8 nucleotides matching TRBD2. The length of the CDR3 is 16 residues. Germline CDR1 reads SSHAT; CDR2 reads FNYEAQ (reference sequence). In DNA, the CDR3 is TGTGCTAGCAGCTTAGCTGGGGCGGGAGGTTACAATGAGCAGTTCTTC. Protein: CASSLAGAGGYNEQFF.

The chain carries TRBV19 and TRBJ1-2; D is uncertain. V gave up 9 bases and J gave up 4 bases, with 12 bases separating them. The CDR3 is 12 residues long. Germline V gene data show CDR1 as LNHDA and CDR2 as SQIVND (reference sequence). CDR3 amino acids: CASSEGFYGYTF. The CDR3 DNA reads as TGTGCCAGCTCCGAGGGATTCTATGGCTACACCTTC.